This T cell receptor (beta chain) was observed in a study of T cell responses to AZD1222 COVID-19 vaccine. Notes on the study in general: Of spike-specific TCRs, nearly half reportedly target regions left unmutated in variants. Following two doses of AZD1222, Spike-specific TCR breadth and depth rose. Possibly, clonal diversity was underestimated; donors were largely white British and included more females.

Using immunoSEQ multiplex PCR, the repertoire was profiled, and TCRdb retains in-frame clones only, with some absent. The table lists about 93,000 clones, around 86% of them singletons, with about 6% in the top ten. Of note for this clone: Antigen specificity is unknown.

The CDR3 is 15 residues long. Unmatched junction bases numbered 2, after V lost 3 bases and J lost 3 bases. From germline, CDR1 is SGHRS and CDR2 YFSETQ. The V and J genes are TRBV5-1 and TRBJ2-2; 10 positions agree with TRBD1. Material: peripheral blood, obtained on day 0 of AZD1222 vaccination. The clonotype originates from an adult in good health. This CDR3 reads CASSSGTGDTGELFF. The CDR3 DNA sequence: TGCGCCAGCAGCTCCGGGACAGGGGACACCGGGGAGCTGTTTTTT.